This TCR beta chain was obtained from a study of T cell responses to AZD1222 COVID-19 vaccine. Assay used: immunoSEQ multiplex PCR; TCRdb lists only in-frame clones, some missing. The sample contains about 50,000 clones, 60% to 85% of which appear only once. Germline CDR1 and CDR2: LGHDT and YNNKEL (reference sequence). The CDR3 extends over 15 amino acids. V lost 4 bases to trimming and J lost 7 bases; unmatched junction nucleotides: 6. The V and J genes are TRBV3-1 (or the pseudogene TRBV3-2) and TRBJ1-4; 10 bases are a match to TRBD1. The source material was peripheral blood, sampled on day 0 of AZD1222 vaccination. The source of this sequence is an adult in good health. For the CDR3, the DNA is TGTGCCAGCAGCCCTCGGGGGGACAGGGGTGAAAAACTGTTTTTT. It codes for CASSPRGDRGEKLFF.